The clone carrying this TCR beta chain was detected only a few times. The antigen is undetermined. The CDR3 has 20 amino acids. The junction had 13 bases not matched to a gene; V was cut back by 2 bases and J by 1 base. Germline V gene lookup returns CDR1 MNHEY and CDR2 SVGAGI. A single record per CDR3 protein comes from TCRdb applying MiXCR to the reads. Among about 900,000 distinct CDR3 sequences listed, roughly 30% were seen once. This sample was included in a study of T cell repertoires in cytomegalovirus infection. The chain combines TRBV6-5 with TRBJ2-6, with 8 bases lining up with TRBD1. The sample was cultured CD8+ T cells from PBMCs, taken from culture after CMV antigen stimulation. The origin of this receptor is a human donor in good health (CMV status not recorded). Some clones in this sample may be carry-over from other donors' samples. CDR3 coding DNA: TGTGCCAGCAGTTACCTCCCCGCGACAGGGGATCGTTCTGGGGCCAACGTCCTGACTTTC. It encodes CASSYLPATGDRSGANVLTF.